This T cell receptor beta chain is drawn from a study of blood T cell repertoires in COVID-19. Study summary: PBMCs, B-cell-depleted T cells, or T cells were the source of the cDNA or gDNA that made up the material.

This CDR3 region has 15 residues. V was pared by 1 base and J by 2 bases, with 11 bases between. Germline CDR1 reads MNHNS; CDR2 reads SASEGT. TCRdb keeps only in-frame clones here, not all; method: immunoSEQ multiplex PCR. This repertoire shows roughly 300,000 clones, 80% to 90% found once; its top ten account for around 6%. The chain employs TRBV6-1 and TRBJ1-2; D may be TRBD1 (5 bases). This TCR was sampled from a man aged 18 to 35 who had recovered from COVID-19. Sequencing was done on a sample of peripheral blood. The CDR3 sequence: CASSEGAGNNYGYTF. CDR3 bases: TGTGCCAGCAGTGAAGGGGCAGGGAACAACTATGGCTACACCTTC.